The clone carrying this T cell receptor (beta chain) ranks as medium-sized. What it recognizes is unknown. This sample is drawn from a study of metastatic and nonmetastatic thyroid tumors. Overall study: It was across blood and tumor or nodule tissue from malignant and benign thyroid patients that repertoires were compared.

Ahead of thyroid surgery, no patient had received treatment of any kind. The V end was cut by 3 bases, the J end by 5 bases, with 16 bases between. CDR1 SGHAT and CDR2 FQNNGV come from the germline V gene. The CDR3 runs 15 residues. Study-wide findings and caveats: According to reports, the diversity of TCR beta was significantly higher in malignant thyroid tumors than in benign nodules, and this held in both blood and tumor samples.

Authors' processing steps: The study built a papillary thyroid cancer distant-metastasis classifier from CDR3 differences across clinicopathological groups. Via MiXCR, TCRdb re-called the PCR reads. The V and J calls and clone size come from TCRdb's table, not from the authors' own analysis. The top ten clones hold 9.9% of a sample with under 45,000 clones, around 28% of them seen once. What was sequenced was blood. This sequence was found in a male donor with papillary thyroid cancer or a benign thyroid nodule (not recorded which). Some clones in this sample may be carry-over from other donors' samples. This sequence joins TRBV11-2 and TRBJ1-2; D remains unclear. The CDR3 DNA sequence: TGTGCCAGCAGCTTTTCGGTGGGAGAAGGATATGGCTACACCTTC. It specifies CASSFSVGEGYGYTF.